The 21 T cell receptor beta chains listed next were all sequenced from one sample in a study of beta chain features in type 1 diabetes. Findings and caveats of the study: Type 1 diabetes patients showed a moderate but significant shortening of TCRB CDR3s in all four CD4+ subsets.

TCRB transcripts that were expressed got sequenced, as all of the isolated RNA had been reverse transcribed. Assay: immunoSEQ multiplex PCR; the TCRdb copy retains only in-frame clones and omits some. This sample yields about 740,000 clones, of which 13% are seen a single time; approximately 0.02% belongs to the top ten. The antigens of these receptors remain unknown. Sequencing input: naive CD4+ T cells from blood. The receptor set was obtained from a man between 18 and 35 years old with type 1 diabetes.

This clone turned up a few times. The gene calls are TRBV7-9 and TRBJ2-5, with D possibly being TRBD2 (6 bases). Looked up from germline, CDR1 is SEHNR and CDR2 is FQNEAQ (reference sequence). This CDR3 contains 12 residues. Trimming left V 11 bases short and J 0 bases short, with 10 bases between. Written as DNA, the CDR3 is TGTGCCGACGGCGGGGACCAAGAGACCCAGTACTTC. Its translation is CADGGDQETQYF.

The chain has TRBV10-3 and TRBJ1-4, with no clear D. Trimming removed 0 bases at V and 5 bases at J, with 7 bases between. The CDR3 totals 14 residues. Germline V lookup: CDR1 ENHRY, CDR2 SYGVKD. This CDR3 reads CAISESGPNEKLFF. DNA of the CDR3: TGTGCCATCAGTGAGTCCGGGCCGAATGAAAAACTGTTTTTT.

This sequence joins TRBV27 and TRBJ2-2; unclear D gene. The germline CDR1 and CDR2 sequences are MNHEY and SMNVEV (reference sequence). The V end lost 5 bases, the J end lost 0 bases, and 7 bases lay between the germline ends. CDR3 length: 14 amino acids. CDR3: CASSPEPNTGELFF. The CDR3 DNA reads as TGTGCCAGCAGTCCAGAACCGAACACCGGGGAGCTGTTTTTT.

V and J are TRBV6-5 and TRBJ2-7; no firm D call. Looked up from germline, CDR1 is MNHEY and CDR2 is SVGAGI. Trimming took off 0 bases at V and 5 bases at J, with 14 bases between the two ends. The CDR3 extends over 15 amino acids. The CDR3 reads CASSYSDQQRDEQYF. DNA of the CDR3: TGTGCCAGCAGTTACTCCGACCAACAAAGAGACGAGCAGTACTTC.

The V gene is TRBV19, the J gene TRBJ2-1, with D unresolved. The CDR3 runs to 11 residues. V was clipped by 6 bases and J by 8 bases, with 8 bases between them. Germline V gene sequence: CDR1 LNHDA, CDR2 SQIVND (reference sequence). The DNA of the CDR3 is TGTGCCAGTAGGAGCTGGGATGAGCAGTTCTTC. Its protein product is CASRSWDEQFF.

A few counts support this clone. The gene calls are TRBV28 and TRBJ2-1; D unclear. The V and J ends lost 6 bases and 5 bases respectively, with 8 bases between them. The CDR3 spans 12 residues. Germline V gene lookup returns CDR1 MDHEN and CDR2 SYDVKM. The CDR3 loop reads CASRTDDNEQFF. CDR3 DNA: TGTGCCAGCAGAACCGATGACAATGAGCAGTTCTTC.

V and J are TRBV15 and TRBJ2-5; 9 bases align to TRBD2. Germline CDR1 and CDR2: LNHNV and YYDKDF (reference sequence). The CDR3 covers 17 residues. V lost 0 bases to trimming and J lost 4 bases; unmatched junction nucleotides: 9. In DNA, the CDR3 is TGTGCCACCAGCAGAGAAGCGCTAGCGGGATTTGCAGAGACCCAGTACTTC. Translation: CATSREALAGFAETQYF.

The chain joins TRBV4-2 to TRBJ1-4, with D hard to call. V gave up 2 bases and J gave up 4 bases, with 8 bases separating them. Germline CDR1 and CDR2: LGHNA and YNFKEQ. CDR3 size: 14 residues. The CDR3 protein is CASSQSQFNEKLFF. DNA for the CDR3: TGTGCCAGCAGCCAAAGTCAGTTTAATGAAAAACTGTTTTTT.

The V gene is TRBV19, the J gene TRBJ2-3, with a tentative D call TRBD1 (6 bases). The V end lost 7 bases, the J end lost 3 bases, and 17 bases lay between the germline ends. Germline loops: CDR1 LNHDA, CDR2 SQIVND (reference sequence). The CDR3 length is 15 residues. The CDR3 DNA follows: TGTGCCAGTACTACAGGGCGTATTGGTACAGATACGCAGTATTTT. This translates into CASTTGRIGTDTQYF.

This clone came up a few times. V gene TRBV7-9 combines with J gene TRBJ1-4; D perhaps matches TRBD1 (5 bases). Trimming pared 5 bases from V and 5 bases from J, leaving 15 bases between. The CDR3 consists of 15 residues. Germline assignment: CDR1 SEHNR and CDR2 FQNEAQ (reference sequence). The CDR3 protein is CASSPQTATNEKLFF. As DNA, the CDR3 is TGTGCCAGCAGCCCTCAGACAGCTACGAATGAAAAACTGTTTTTT.

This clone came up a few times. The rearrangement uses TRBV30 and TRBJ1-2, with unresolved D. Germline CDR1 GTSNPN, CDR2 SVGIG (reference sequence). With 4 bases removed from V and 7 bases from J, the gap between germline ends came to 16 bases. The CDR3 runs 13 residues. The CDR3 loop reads CAWKLREASGYTF. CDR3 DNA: TGTGCCTGGAAGCTTCGGGAGGCCAGTGGCTACACCTTC.

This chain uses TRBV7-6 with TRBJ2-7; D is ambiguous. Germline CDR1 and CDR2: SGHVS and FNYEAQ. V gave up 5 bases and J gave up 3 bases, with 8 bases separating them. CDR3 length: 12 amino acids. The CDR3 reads CASSQRNYEQYF. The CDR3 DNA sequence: TGTGCCAGCAGCCAAAGAAACTACGAGCAGTACTTC.

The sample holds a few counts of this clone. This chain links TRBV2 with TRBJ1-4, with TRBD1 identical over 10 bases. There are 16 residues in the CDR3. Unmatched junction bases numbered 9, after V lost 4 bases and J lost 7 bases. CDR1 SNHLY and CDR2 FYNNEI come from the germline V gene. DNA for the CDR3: TGTGCCAGCAGTGCCGGGACAGGGGAGTATAGTGAAAAACTGTTTTTT. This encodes CASSAGTGEYSEKLFF. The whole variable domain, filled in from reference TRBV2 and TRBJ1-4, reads EPEVTQTPSHQVTQMGQEVILRCVPISNHLYFYWYRQILGQKVEFLVSFYNNEISEKSEIFDDQFSVERPDGSNFTLKIRSTKLEDSAMYFCASSAGTGEYSEKLFFGSGTQLSVL.

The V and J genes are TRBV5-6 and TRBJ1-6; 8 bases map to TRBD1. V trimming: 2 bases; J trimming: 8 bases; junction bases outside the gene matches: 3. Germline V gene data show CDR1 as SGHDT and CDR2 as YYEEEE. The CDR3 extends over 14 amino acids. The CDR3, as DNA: TGTGCCAGCAGCTTTGACAGGGGCCATTCACCCCTCCACTTT. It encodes CASSFDRGHSPLHF.

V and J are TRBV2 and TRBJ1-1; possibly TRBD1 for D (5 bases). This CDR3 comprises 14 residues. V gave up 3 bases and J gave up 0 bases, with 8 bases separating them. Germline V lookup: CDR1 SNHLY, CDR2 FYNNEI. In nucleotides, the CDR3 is TGTGCCAGCAGTGAGTTACAGGTGAACACTGAAGCTTTCTTT. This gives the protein CASSELQVNTEAFF.

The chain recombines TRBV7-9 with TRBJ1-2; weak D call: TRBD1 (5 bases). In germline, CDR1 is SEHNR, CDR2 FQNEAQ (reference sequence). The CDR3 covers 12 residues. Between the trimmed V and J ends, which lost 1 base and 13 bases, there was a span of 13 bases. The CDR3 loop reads CASSLVGRASTF. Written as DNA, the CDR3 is TGTGCCAGCAGCTTAGTGGGCAGGGCGAGCACCTTC.

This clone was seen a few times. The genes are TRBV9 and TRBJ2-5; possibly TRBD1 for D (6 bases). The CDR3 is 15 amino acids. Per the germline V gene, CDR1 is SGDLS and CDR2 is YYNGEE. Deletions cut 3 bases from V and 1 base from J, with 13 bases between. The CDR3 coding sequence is TGTGCCAGCAGCGGATCAGACAGGTCCCAAGAGACCCAGTACTTC. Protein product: CASSGSDRSQETQYF.

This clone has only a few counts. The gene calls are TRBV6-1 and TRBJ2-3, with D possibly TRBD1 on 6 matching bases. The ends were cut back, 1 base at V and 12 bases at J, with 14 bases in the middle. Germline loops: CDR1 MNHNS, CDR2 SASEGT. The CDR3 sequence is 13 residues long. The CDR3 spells CASSEEPPGHQYF. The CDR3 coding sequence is TGTGCCAGCAGTGAAGAACCTCCGGGACATCAGTATTTT.

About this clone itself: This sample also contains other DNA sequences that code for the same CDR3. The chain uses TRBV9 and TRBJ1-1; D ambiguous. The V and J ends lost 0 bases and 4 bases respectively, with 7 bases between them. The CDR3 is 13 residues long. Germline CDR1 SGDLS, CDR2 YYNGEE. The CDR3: CASSVVGPTEAFF. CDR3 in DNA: TGTGCCAGCAGCGTAGTAGGGCCCACTGAAGCTTTCTTT.

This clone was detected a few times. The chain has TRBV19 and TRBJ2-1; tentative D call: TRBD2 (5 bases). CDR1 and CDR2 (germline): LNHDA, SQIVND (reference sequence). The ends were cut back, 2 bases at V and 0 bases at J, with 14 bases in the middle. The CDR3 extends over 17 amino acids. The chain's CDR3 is CASSILGRTSSYNEQFF. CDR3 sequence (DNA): TGTGCCAGTAGTATATTGGGTCGAACTAGCTCCTACAATGAGCAGTTCTTC.

The CDR3 sequence is CASSVLGTGNYGYTF. CDR3 in DNA: TGTGCCAGCAGCGTACTGGGGACAGGGAACTATGGCTACACCTTC. The rearrangement joins TRBV9 to TRBJ1-2; 9 positions match TRBD1. The V gene end was trimmed by 1 base and the J gene end by 2 bases; junction bases not matched to a gene: 3. In germline, CDR1 is SGDLS, CDR2 YYNGEE. The CDR3 length is 15 residues.